These T cell receptor beta chains were read from a single sample in a study of cytotoxic CD8 clonotypes in ibrutinib-treated CLL. Clones were read by immunoSEQ multiplex PCR, and TCRdb kept only the in-frame ones, dropping some. This sample has about 17,000 clones; about two thirds occur once, and the top ten carry roughly 25%. Sequencing used PBMCs, obtained after 12 months of ibrutinib treatment. The receptors here all came from a human donor with chronic lymphocytic leukemia. CDR3s include the opening cysteine and the closing phenylalanine or tryptophan. Fields, in order: V gene, clone size, D gene, J gene, CDR3 protein, CDR3 DNA. The D gene is left open where the match is weak. Clone size is not always given. Where it is, it says once, few, many or a class for expanded clones.

V: TRBV5-1; size: -; D: -; J: TRBJ2-7; CDR3: CASSPGSGWVEQYF; DNA: TGCGCCAGCAGTCCGGGTAGCGGATGGGTTGAGCAGTACTTC
V: TRBV2; size: -; D: -; J: TRBJ2-7; CDR3: CASSENREIIYEQYF; DNA: TGTGCCAGCAGTGAAAACAGAGAAATAATCTACGAGCAGTACTTC
V: TRBV19; size: -; D: TRBD1; J: TRBJ1-5; CDR3: CASSKYYNRGNQPQHF; DNA: TGTGCCAGTAGTAAGTACTACAACAGGGGTAATCAGCCCCAGCATTTT
V: TRBV5-1; size: once; D: TRBD2; J: TRBJ2-1; CDR3: CASSPTLAGGSYNEQFF; DNA: TGCGCCAGCAGCCCCACCCTAGCGGGAGGATCGTATAATGAGCAGTTCTTC
V: TRBV19; size: -; D: -; J: TRBJ2-3; CDR3: CATTRARGYDTQYF; DNA: TGTGCCACTACAAGGGCGCGAGGGTACGATACGCAGTATTTT
V: TRBV11-2; size: once; D: -; J: TRBJ1-1; CDR3: CASSFGGVGTEAFF; DNA: TGTGCCAGCAGCTTCGGGGGCGTTGGCACTGAAGCTTTCTTT
V: TRBV5-1; size: -; D: TRBD1; J: TRBJ2-7; CDR3: CASSKALQGYEQYF; DNA: TGCGCCAGCAGCAAAGCCTTACAGGGGTACGAGCAGTACTTC
V: TRBV5-1; size: few; D: TRBD2; J: TRBJ2-1; CDR3: CASSFAQTSGFTREQFF; DNA: TGCGCCAGCAGCTTCGCACAGACTAGCGGGTTCACGCGTGAGCAGTTCTTC
V: TRBV30; size: -; D: -; J: TRBJ2-5; CDR3: CARQDGLRWETQYF; DNA: TGTGCCCGGCAGGATGGGCTCAGATGGGAGACCCAGTACTTC
V: TRBV14; size: -; D: -; J: TRBJ2-3; CDR3: CASSQDTGATDTQYF; DNA: TGTGCCAGCAGCCAAGATACGGGGGCCACAGATACGCAGTATTTT
V: TRBV2; size: -; D: TRBD2; J: TRBJ2-5; CDR3: CASSVAWGGETQYF; DNA: TGTGCCAGCAGTGTTGCCTGGGGGGGAGAGACCCAGTACTTC
V: TRBV7-6; size: -; D: -; J: TRBJ2-2; CDR3: CASSLREGHGELFF; DNA: TGTGCCAGCAGCTTACGCGAGGGACATGGGGAGCTGTTTTTT
V: TRBV7-8; size: -; D: TRBD1; J: TRBJ1-1; CDR3: CASSQDRDSEAFF; DNA: TGTGCCAGCAGCCAAGACCGGGACAGTGAAGCTTTCTTT
V: TRBV2; size: -; D: -; J: TRBJ1-5; CDR3: CASSGTPRDQPQHF; DNA: TGTGCCAGCAGCGGGACTCCTCGGGATCAGCCCCAGCATTTT
V: TRBV11-1; size: few; D: -; J: TRBJ2-7; CDR3: CASSLAPSYEQYF; DNA: TGTGCCAGCAGCTTAGCCCCTTCCTACGAGCAGTACTTC
V: TRBV27; size: few; D: TRBD1; J: TRBJ1-2; CDR3: CASSLAGGGYGYTF; DNA: TGTGCCAGCAGTTTGGCAGGGGGCGGCTATGGCTACACCTTC
V: TRBV4-2; size: -; D: TRBD1; J: TRBJ1-2; CDR3: CASSQGGGASYGYTF; DNA: TGTGCCAGCAGCCAAGGAGGGGGCGCAAGCTATGGCTACACCTTC
V: TRBV2; size: -; D: -; J: TRBJ1-1; CDR3: CASTKELSTEAFF; DNA: TGTGCCAGCACTAAGGAGTTGTCCACTGAAGCTTTCTTT
V: TRBV5-1; size: once; D: -; J: TRBJ2-7; CDR3: CASSLAGGHDEQYF; DNA: TGCGCCAGCAGCTTGGCCGGGGGCCACGACGAGCAGTACTTC
V: TRBV7-9; size: -; D: -; J: TRBJ1-1; CDR3: CAGTRDYTEAFF; DNA: TGTGCCGGGACACGGGACTACACTGAAGCTTTCTTT
V: TRBV5-6; size: -; D: TRBD2; J: TRBJ2-1; CDR3: CASSLGTSGLGSYNEQFF; DNA: TGTGCCAGCAGCTTGGGGACTAGCGGGCTTGGCTCCTACAATGAGCAGTTCTTC
V: TRBV7-2; size: -; D: TRBD2; J: TRBJ2-5; CDR3: CASSRTSGRFPETQYF; DNA: TGTGCCAGCAGCCGGACTAGCGGGAGGTTCCCAGAGACCCAGTACTTC
V: TRBV7-9; size: few; D: TRBD2; J: TRBJ2-1; CDR3: CASSLGGVSYNEQFF; DNA: TGTGCCAGCAGCCTTGGGGGGGTATCCTACAATGAGCAGTTCTTC
V: TRBV27; size: few; D: TRBD1; J: TRBJ2-2; CDR3: CASSSSPGGRRTGELFF; DNA: TGTGCCAGCAGTTCCTCCCCAGGGGGCAGGAGGACCGGGGAGCTGTTTTTT
V: TRBV5-6; size: -; D: -; J: TRBJ1-1; CDR3: CASSLAIKTLNTEAFF; DNA: TGTGCCAGCAGCTTGGCCATCAAGACCTTGAACACTGAAGCTTTCTTT
V: TRBV29-1; size: -; D: -; J: TRBJ2-2; CDR3: CSVLKYTGELFF; DNA: TGCAGCGTCTTAAAGTACACCGGGGAGCTGTTTTTT
V: TRBV5-1; size: few; D: -; J: TRBJ1-2; CDR3: CASSLDGKGYTF; DNA: TGCGCCAGCAGCTTGGACGGTAAAGGCTACACCTTC
V: TRBV9; size: few; D: TRBD1; J: TRBJ1-1; CDR3: CASSPRTGAFTEAFF; DNA: TGTGCCAGCAGCCCAAGGACAGGGGCGTTCACTGAAGCTTTCTTT
V: TRBV5-6; size: -; D: TRBD2; J: TRBJ2-5; CDR3: CASSLGGLAGVKTQYF; DNA: TGTGCCAGCAGCTTGGGGGGACTAGCGGGAGTCAAGACCCAGTACTTC
V: TRBV18; size: -; D: -; J: TRBJ2-2; CDR3: CASSQGSNTGELFF; DNA: TGTGCCAGCTCGCAGGGGTCCAACACCGGGGAGCTGTTTTTT
V: TRBV9; size: -; D: -; J: TRBJ2-1; CDR3: CASSGSRQRSDQNEQFF; DNA: TGTGCCAGCAGCGGGTCCCGACAGCGGAGCGATCAAAATGAGCAGTTCTTC
V: TRBV5-8; size: -; D: -; J: TRBJ1-1; CDR3: CASSLPGIFFRIDTEAFF; DNA: TGTGCCAGCAGCCTACCAGGGATTTTTTTCCGCATCGACACTGAAGCTTTCTTT
V: TRBV28; size: -; D: TRBD1; J: TRBJ1-1; CDR3: CASSPGTGSTEAFF; DNA: TGTGCCAGCAGTCCCGGGACAGGGAGCACTGAAGCTTTCTTT
V: TRBV27; size: -; D: TRBD2; J: TRBJ2-3; CDR3: CASSLSRAGGTTDTQYF; DNA: TGTGCCAGCAGTTTATCTAGGGCGGGAGGGACCACAGATACGCAGTATTTT
V: TRBV15; size: -; D: TRBD2; J: TRBJ2-1; CDR3: CATSRQAAGATYNEQFF; DNA: TGTGCCACCAGCAGACAGGCAGCGGGGGCCACCTACAATGAGCAGTTCTTC
V: TRBV4-1; size: -; D: TRBD2; J: TRBJ2-1; CDR3: CASSQALRGVNEQFF; DNA: TGCGCCAGCAGCCAGGCCCTGCGGGGGGTCAATGAGCAGTTCTTC
V: TRBV7-3; size: -; D: -; J: TRBJ2-6; CDR3: CASTPQGIRSGANVLTF; DNA: TGTGCCAGCACCCCGCAGGGCATTCGCTCTGGGGCCAACGTCCTGACTTTC
V: TRBV14; size: -; D: -; J: TRBJ1-4; CDR3: CASSKQGREKLFF; DNA: TGTGCCAGCAGCAAACAGGGCCGTGAAAAACTGTTTTTT
V: TRBV5-8; size: -; D: -; J: TRBJ2-5; CDR3: CASTFGWGLGQETQYF; DNA: TGTGCCAGCACCTTTGGGTGGGGTCTCGGGCAAGAGACCCAGTACTTC
V: TRBV4-1; size: -; D: TRBD2; J: TRBJ2-3; CDR3: CASSPRGLAGEDTQYF; DNA: TGCGCCAGCAGCCCCCGGGGACTAGCGGGAGAAGATACGCAGTATTTT
V: TRBV2; size: few; D: TRBD1; J: TRBJ2-5; CDR3: CASSGSRGRYQETQYF; DNA: TGTGCCAGCAGTGGATCGAGGGGGCGGTACCAAGAGACCCAGTACTTC
V: TRBV9; size: -; D: -; J: TRBJ2-1; CDR3: CASSEDESSYNEQFF; DNA: TGTGCCAGCAGCGAGGACGAGAGCTCCTACAATGAGCAGTTCTTC
V: TRBV29-1; size: -; D: -; J: TRBJ2-1; CDR3: CSTAPPGRADNEQFF; DNA: TGCAGCACAGCACCCCCCGGGAGAGCAGACAATGAGCAGTTCTTC
V: TRBV19; size: -; D: -; J: TRBJ2-7; CDR3: CASSILWGSSYEQYF; DNA: TGTGCCAGTAGTATCCTTTGGGGCAGCTCCTACGAGCAGTACTTC
V: TRBV18; size: once; D: TRBD1; J: TRBJ1-5; CDR3: CASSRTGASNQPQHF; DNA: TGTGCCAGCTCACGAACAGGGGCCAGCAATCAGCCCCAGCATTTT
V: TRBV30; size: few; D: -; J: TRBJ2-2; CDR3: CAWSHLVTGELFF; DNA: TGTGCCTGGAGCCACCTAGTCACCGGGGAGCTGTTTTTT
V: TRBV7-9; size: -; D: TRBD1; J: TRBJ2-7; CDR3: CASRTGGNNEQYF; DNA: TGTGCCAGCAGAACAGGGGGCAATAACGAGCAGTACTTC
V: TRBV29-1; size: once; D: -; J: TRBJ1-1; CDR3: CSVSTGTEAFF; DNA: TGCAGCGTCTCGACGGGGACTGAAGCTTTCTTT
V: TRBV12-5; size: few; D: -; J: TRBJ2-1; CDR3: CASTGGDFYNEQFF; DNA: TGTGCTAGTACAGGTGGGGATTTTTACAATGAGCAGTTCTTC
V: TRBV5-4; size: -; D: -; J: TRBJ2-7; CDR3: CASSLAPNYEQYF; DNA: TGTGCCAGCAGCTTGGCACCCAACTACGAGCAGTACTTC
V: TRBV4-1; size: few; D: -; J: TRBJ1-5; CDR3: CASSQDGGIGNQPQHF; DNA: TGCGCCAGCAGCCAAGATGGAGGGATTGGCAATCAGCCCCAGCATTTT
V: TRBV5-6; size: -; D: -; J: TRBJ2-1; CDR3: CASSSPGFGGGFVEQFF; DNA: TGTGCCAGCAGCTCCCCGGGTTTCGGGGGAGGCTTTGTTGAGCAGTTCTTC
V: TRBV6-5; size: -; D: -; J: TRBJ2-1; CDR3: CASSYSSGLGYNEQFF; DNA: TGTGCCAGCAGTTACTCGTCCGGGTTGGGCTACAATGAGCAGTTCTTC
V: TRBV11-2; size: -; D: -; J: TRBJ2-3; CDR3: CASSPGIPDTQYF; DNA: TGTGCCAGCAGCCCGGGGATCCCAGATACGCAGTATTTT
V: TRBV5-1; size: -; D: -; J: TRBJ2-7; CDR3: CASSLRAGGYAEQYF; DNA: TGCGCCAGCAGCTTAAGGGCCGGAGGGTACGCTGAGCAGTACTTC
V: TRBV5-1; size: -; D: -; J: TRBJ2-3; CDR3: CASRAGQVEDTQYF; DNA: TGCGCCAGCAGGGCGGGCCAGGTGGAGGATACGCAGTATTTT
V: TRBV28; size: -; D: -; J: TRBJ2-6; CDR3: CASSVPGPGANVLTF; DNA: TGTGCCAGCAGTGTGCCGGGACCTGGGGCCAACGTCCTGACTTTC